This T cell receptor (beta chain) is drawn from a study of blood T cell repertoires in COVID-19. Study background: COVID-19 samples collected from the United States, Italy and Spain covered acute and convalescent phases. Sources were T cells, B-cell-depleted T cells, or PBMCs; the material itself was cDNA or gDNA.

Authors' methods: Estimates of nucleated cell counts were drawn from the amplification of reference gene primers. Clones were sequenced by immunoSEQ multiplex PCR, and TCRdb holds only the in-frame ones, with some missing. V and J calls plus clone size are reproduced from that table; the DNA served to infer D and trimming. The table has 400,000 to 450,000 clones, 88% seen once; the top ten hold around an eighth. During active infection, Seattle patients enrolled and were then monitored through disease. J lost 2 bases, V lost 5 bases, and 3 bases had no gene match. The CDR3 loop spans 16 amino acids. Germline V gene data show CDR1 as SGHNT and CDR2 as YENEEA.

The material sequenced was peripheral blood. The chain combines TRBV11-3 with TRBJ2-7; 16 bases agree with TRBD2. The receptor comes from a woman between 50 and 59 years old with COVID-19, enrolled during active disease. CDR3 loop: CASSKGTSGGAYEQYF. The CDR3 region has the DNA TGTGCCAGCAGCAAAGGGACTAGCGGGGGGGCCTACGAGCAGTACTTC.